This T cell receptor (beta chain) was sequenced for a study of blood T cell repertoires in COVID-19. Looking at the study overall: From the United States, Italy and Spain came samples of acute and convalescent COVID-19. The analysed material was cDNA or gDNA that came from T cells, B-cell-depleted T cells, or PBMCs.

In the authors' methods: Quantification of nucleated cells was approximated via reference gene primer amplification. Sequencing was performed with immunoSEQ multiplex PCR; in TCRdb, only in-frame clones are kept and a portion is missing. For V, J and clone size, that table is used; D and trimming come from the DNA. The profile shows 130,000 to 150,000 clones, about nine tenths of them singletons. Germline V gene lookup returns CDR1 SGHNT and CDR2 YYREEE (reference sequence). The CDR3 runs to 15 residues. V lost 4 bases to trimming and J lost 5 bases; unmatched junction nucleotides: 8. The chain combines TRBV5-4 with TRBJ2-2; 7 bases line up with TRBD2. The TCR sequence derives from a human donor in a cohort sampled during active COVID-19. Sequenced material: peripheral blood. The chain's CDR3 is CASSPGRGRTGELFF. The CDR3 DNA follows: TGTGCCAGCAGCCCTGGGAGGGGACGGACCGGGGAGCTGTTTTTT.